This entry lists 10 T cell receptor beta chains sequenced from one sample in a study of T cell responses to AZD1222 COVID-19 vaccine. Produced via immunoSEQ multiplex PCR; TCRdb's table is partial and in-frame only. The sample has 150,000 to 200,000 clones; roughly nine tenths are singletons. The material was peripheral blood, obtained on day 0 of AZD1222 vaccination. These receptors all come from an adult in good health.

This clone was seen only once. The gene calls are TRBV19 and TRBJ2-7; D tentatively reads TRBD1 or TRBD2 (5 bases each). V dropped 5 bases and J dropped 3 bases, with 11 bases sitting between them. CDR1 and CDR2 (germline): LNHDA, SQIVND (reference sequence). CDR3 length equals 13 residues. CDR3 residues: CASSFGAGYEQYF. The CDR3 region has the DNA TGTGCCAGTAGTTTCGGGGCGGGCTACGAGCAGTACTTC.

CDR3 in amino acids: CASSSAGANTEAFF. Here the CDR3 DNA reads TGTGCCAGCAGTTCGGCCGGGGCGAACACTGAAGCTTTCTTT. The chain recombines TRBV6-6 with TRBJ1-1, with a possible D match to TRBD1 (5 bases). V lost 4 bases and J 1 base, leaving 10 bases between the germline ends. The CDR3 runs 14 residues. Per germline, CDR1 MNHNY and CDR2 SVGAGI (reference sequence).

This sequence joins TRBV29-1 and TRBJ1-3; the D is unclear. The CDR3 loop spans 11 amino acids. Germline CDR1 SQVTM, CDR2 ANQGSEA. V was shortened by 5 bases and J by 4 bases, with 6 bases between the two germline ends. CDR3: CSVSPGNTIYF. CDR3 in DNA: TGCAGCGTTTCTCCGGGAAACACCATATATTTT.

The V call is TRBV6-2 or TRBV6-3, the J call TRBJ1-1; D not resolved. This CDR3 comprises 16 residues. Trimming left V 0 bases short and J 0 bases short, with 11 bases between. Germline values: CDR1 MNHEY, CDR2 SVGEGT. For the CDR3, the DNA is TGTGCCAGCAGTTACTCGGGAGAGGGCTTGAACACTGAAGCTTTCTTT. It is translated as CASSYSGEGLNTEAFF.

The gene calls are TRBV3-1 (or the pseudogene TRBV3-2) and TRBJ2-1; perhaps TRBD1 as D (6 bases). Germline V gives CDR1 LGHDT, CDR2 YNNKEL (reference sequence). This CDR3 region has 15 residues. The ends were cut back, 3 bases at V and 6 bases at J, with 15 bases in the middle. CDR3 nucleotide sequence: TGTGCCAGCAGCCAGCCACCAGGGGCAACCAATGAGCAGTTCTTC. It is translated as CASSQPPGATNEQFF.

The chain carries TRBV7-6 and TRBJ1-5; unclear D gene. Germline V lookup: CDR1 SGHVS, CDR2 FNYEAQ. This CDR3 spans 18 amino acids. Trimming pared 4 bases from V and 4 bases from J, leaving 23 bases between. The CDR3 loop reads CASSSRPPGPGNNQPQHF. CDR3 DNA: TGTGCCAGCAGCTCACGCCCACCCGGGCCAGGTAATAATCAGCCCCAGCATTTT.

V gene TRBV25-1 combines with J gene TRBJ2-5, with 8 bases fitting TRBD1. With V trimmed by 6 bases and J by 1 base, 4 bases remained unmatched. Germline CDR1 and CDR2: MGHDK and SYGVNS. The CDR3 loop spans 14 amino acids. The CDR3 bases are TGTGCCAGCAGCGACAGGGGCTTCCAAGAGACCCAGTACTTC. The encoded protein is CASSDRGFQETQYF.

This clone has a single count. This chain uses TRBV6-5 with TRBJ1-1; the match to TRBD1 covers 11 bases. V lost 7 bases to trimming and J lost 3 bases; unmatched junction nucleotides: 4. This CDR3 spans 14 amino acids. The germline gives CDR1 MNHEY, CDR2 SVGAGI. The CDR3 spells CASTGQGAHTEAFF. In nucleotides, the CDR3 is TGTGCCAGCACCGGACAGGGGGCCCACACTGAAGCTTTCTTT.

The CDR3 coding sequence is TGTGCCTGGAGTAGGGCAGTCGACCGGGCGCAGTACTTC. It specifies CAWSRAVDRAQYF. This rearrangement joins TRBV30 to TRBJ2-7; no clear D. This CDR3 spans 13 amino acids. Germline V CDR1 and CDR2: GTSNPN, SVGIG (reference sequence). The V end was cut by 2 bases, the J end by 9 bases, with 17 bases between.

This sequence joins TRBV5-5 and TRBJ2-1; unclear D gene. The CDR3 spans 14 residues. The germline CDR1 and CDR2 sequences are SGHKS and YYEKEE (reference sequence). V shed 6 bases and J shed 0 bases, with 10 bases lying between them. The CDR3 DNA follows: TGTGCCAGCACCGACTCGGGCTCCTACAATGAGCAGTTCTTC. This gives the protein CASTDSGSYNEQFF. Variable domain in full (rest from reference TRBV5-5 and TRBJ2-1): DAGVTQSPTHLIKTRGQQVTLRCSPISGHKSVSWYQQVLGQGPQFIFQYYEKEERGRGNFPDRFSARQFPNYSSELNVNALLLGDSALYLCASTDSGSYNEQFFGPGTRLTVL.